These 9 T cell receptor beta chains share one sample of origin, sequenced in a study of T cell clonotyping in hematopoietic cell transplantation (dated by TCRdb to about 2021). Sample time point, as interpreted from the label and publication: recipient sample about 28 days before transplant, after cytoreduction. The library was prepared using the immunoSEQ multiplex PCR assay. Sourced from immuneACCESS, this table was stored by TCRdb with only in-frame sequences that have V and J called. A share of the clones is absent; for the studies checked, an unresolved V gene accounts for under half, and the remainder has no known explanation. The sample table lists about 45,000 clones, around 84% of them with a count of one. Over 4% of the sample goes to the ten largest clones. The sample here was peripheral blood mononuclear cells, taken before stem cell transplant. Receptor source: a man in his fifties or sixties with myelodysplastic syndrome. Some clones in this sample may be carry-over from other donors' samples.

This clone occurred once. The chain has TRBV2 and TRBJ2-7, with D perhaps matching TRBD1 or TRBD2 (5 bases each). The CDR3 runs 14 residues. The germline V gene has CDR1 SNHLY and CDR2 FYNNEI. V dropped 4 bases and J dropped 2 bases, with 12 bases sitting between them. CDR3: CASSAELGAYEQYF. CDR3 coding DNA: TGTGCCAGCAGTGCTGAACTAGGGGCCTACGAGCAGTACTTC. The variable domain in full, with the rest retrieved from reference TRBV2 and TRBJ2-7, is EPEVTQTPSHQVTQMGQEVILRCVPISNHLYFYWYRQILGQKVEFLVSFYNNEISEKSEIFDDQFSVERPDGSNFTLKIRSTKLEDSAMYFCASSAELGAYEQYFGPGTRLTVT.

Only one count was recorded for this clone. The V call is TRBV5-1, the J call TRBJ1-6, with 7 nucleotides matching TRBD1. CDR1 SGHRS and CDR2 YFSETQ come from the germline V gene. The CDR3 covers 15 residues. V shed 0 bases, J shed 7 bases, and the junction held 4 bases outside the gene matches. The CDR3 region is CASSLGDSLNSPLHF. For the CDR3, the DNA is TGCGCCAGCAGCTTGGGGGACAGTTTAAATTCACCCCTCCACTTT. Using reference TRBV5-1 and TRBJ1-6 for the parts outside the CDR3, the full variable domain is KAGVTQTPRYLIKTRGQQVTLSCSPISGHRSVSWYQQTPGQGLQFLFEYFSETQRNKGNFPGRFSGRQFSNSRSEMNVSTLELGDSALYLCASSLGDSLNSPLHFGNGTRLTVT.

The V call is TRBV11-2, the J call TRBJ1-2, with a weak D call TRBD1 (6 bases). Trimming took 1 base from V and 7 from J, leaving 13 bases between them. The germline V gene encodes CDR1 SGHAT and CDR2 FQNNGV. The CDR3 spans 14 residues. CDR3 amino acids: CASSLAQGRGGYTF. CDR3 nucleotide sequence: TGTGCCAGCAGCTTAGCCCAGGGGCGGGGTGGCTACACCTTC.

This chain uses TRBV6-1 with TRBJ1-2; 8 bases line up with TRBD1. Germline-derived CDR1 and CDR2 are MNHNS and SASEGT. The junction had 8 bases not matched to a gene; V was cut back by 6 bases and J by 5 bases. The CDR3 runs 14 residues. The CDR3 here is CASRGQANPYGYTF. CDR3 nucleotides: TGTGCCAGCAGGGGACAGGCAAACCCTTATGGCTACACCTTC.

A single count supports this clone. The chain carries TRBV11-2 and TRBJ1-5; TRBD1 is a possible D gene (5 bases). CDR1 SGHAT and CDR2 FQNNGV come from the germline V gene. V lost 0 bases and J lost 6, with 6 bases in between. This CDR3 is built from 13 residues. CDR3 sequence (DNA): TGTGCCAGCAGCTTAGAGAGGGGTCAGCCCCAGCATTTT. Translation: CASSLERGQPQHF.

DNA for the CDR3: TGTGCCAGCAGCTTGGATGGGCAGCGATTCTACGAGCAGTACTTC. Its protein is CASSLDGQRFYEQYF. The chain recombines TRBV5-4 with TRBJ2-7; D gene ambiguous. Germline V lookup: CDR1 SGHNT, CDR2 YYREEE (reference sequence). The CDR3 consists of 15 residues. Between the trimmed V and J ends, which lost 0 bases and 3 bases, there was a span of 13 bases.

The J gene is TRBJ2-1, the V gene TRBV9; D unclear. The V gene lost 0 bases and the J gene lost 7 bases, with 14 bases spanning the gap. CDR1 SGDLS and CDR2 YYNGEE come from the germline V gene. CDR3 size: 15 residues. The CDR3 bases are TGTGCCAGCAGCGTAGCTACGTGGGGTCCAAATGAGCAGTTCTTC. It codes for CASSVATWGPNEQFF.

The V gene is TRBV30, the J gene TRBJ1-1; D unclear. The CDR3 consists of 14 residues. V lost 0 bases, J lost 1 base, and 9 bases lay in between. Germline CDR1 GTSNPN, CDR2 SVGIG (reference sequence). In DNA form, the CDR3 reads TGTGCCTGGAGTGTATCCCCAGAGAACACTGAAGCTTTCTTT. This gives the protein CAWSVSPENTEAFF. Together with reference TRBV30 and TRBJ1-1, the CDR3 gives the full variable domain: SQTIHQWPATLVQPVGSPLSLECTVEGTSNPNLYWYRQAAGRGLQLLFYSVGIGQISSEVPQNLSASRPQDRQFILSSKKLLLSDSGFYLCAWSVSPENTEAFFGQGTRLTVV.

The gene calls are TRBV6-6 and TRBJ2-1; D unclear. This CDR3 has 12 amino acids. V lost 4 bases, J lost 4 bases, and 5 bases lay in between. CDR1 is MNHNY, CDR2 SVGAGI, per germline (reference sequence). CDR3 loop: CASSSGYNEQFF. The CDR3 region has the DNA TGTGCCAGCAGTTCCGGGTACAATGAGCAGTTCTTC.